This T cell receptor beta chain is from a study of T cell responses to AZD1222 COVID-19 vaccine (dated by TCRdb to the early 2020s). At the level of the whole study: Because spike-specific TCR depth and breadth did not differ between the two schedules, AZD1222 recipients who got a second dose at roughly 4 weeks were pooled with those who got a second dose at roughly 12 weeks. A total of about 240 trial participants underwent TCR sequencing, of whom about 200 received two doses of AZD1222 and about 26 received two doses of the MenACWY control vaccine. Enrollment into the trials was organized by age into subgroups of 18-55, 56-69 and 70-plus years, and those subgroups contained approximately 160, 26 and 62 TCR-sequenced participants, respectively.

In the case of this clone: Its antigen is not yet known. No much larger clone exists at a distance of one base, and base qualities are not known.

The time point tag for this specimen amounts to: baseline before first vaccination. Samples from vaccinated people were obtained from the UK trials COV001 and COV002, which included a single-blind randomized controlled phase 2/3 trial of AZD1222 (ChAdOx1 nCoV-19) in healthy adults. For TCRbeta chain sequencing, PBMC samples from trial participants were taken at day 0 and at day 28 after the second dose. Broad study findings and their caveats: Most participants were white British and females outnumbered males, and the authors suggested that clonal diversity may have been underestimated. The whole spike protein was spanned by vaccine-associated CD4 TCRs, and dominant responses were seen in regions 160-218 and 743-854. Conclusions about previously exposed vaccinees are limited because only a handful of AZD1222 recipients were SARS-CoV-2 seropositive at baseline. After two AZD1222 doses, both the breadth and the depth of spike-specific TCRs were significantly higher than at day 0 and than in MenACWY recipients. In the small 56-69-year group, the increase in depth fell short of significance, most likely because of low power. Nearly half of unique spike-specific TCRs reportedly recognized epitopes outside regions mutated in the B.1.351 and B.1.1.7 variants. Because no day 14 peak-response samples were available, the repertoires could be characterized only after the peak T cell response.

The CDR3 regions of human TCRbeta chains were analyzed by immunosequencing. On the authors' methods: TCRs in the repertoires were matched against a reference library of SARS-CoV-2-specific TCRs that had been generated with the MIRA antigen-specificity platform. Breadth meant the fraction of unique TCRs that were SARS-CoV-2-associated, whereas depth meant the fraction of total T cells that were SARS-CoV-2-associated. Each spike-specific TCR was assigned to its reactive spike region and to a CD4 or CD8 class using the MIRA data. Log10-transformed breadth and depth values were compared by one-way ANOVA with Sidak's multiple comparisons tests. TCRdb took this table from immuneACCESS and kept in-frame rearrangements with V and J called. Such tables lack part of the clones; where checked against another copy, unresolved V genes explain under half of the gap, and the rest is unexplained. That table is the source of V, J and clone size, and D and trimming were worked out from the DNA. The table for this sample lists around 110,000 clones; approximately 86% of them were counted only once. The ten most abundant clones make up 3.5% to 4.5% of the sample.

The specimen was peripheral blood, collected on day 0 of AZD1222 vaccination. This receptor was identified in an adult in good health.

The CDR3 region reads CASSPLSGVLTF. The bases are TGTGCCAGCAGCCCCTTATCCGGCGTCCTGACTTTC. Recombination linked TRBV9 to TRBJ2-6; no D gene can be assigned with confidence. The germline V gene supplies CDR1 SGDLS and CDR2 YYNGEE. A distance of 11 bases separates the germline ends of V and J, which lose 4 bases and 12 bases respectively. The CDR3 has 12 amino acids, counting the end cysteine and phenylalanine. Only the CDR3 portion is preserved as DNA: 36 bases, with reading frame beginning at the first base.